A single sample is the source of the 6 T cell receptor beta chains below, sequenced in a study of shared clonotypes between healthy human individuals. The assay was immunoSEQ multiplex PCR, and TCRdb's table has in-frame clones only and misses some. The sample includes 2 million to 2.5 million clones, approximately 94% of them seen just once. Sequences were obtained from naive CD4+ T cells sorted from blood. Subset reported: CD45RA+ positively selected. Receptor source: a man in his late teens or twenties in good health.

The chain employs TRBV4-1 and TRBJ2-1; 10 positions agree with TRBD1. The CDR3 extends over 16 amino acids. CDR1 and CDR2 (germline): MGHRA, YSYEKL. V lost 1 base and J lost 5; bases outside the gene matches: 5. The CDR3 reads CASSQVTGQGNNEQFF. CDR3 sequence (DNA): TGCGCCAGCAGCCAAGTAACGGGACAGGGGAACAATGAGCAGTTCTTC.

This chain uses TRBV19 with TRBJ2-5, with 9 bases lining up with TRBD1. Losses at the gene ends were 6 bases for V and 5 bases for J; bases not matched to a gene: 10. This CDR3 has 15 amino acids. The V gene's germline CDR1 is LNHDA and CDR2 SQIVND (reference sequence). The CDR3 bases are TGTGCCAGTAGCCCAACAGGGGGCCGCAAGGAGACCCAGTACTTC. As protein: CASSPTGGRKETQYF.

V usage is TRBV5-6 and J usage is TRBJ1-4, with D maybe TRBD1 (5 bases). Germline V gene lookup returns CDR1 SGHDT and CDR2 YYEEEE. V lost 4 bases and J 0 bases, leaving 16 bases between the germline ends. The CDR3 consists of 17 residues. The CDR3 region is CASSPPFDSATNEKLFF. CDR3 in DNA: TGTGCCAGCAGCCCACCGTTTGACAGCGCAACTAATGAAAAACTGTTTTTT.

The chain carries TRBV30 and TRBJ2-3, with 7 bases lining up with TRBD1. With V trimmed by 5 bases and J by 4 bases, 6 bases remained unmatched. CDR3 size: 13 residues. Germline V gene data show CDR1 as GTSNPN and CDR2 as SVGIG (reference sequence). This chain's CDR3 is CAWVTGFPDTQYF. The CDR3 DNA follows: TGTGCCTGGGTGACAGGGTTTCCAGATACGCAGTATTTT.

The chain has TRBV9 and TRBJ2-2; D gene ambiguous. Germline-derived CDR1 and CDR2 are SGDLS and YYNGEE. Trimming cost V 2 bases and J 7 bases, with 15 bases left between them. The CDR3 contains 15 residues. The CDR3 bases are TGTGCCAGCAGCGTCCAGGACGGTTATTACGGGGAGCTGTTTTTT. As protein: CASSVQDGYYGELFF.

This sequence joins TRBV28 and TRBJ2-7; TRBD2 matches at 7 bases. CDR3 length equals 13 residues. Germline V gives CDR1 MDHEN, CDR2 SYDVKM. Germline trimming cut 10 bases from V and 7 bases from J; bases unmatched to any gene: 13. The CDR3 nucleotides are TGTGCCATCACGGGAGGCCGTTCTCGGGAGCAGTACTTC. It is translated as CAITGGRSREQYF.